These 23 T cell receptor beta chains came from one sample sequenced in a study of control samples from healthy donors and cancer patients. TCRdb keeps only in-frame clones here, not all; method: immunoSEQ multiplex PCR. Among some 150,000 clones listed, about 90% were seen once. Sequences were obtained from blood. The receptors come from a man younger than 35 in good health.

The table lists this clone with a count of one. This chain connects TRBV5-1 to TRBJ2-6, with D tentatively TRBD2 (5 bases). The CDR3 is 17 residues long. Trimming took off 0 bases at V and 4 bases at J, with 14 bases between the two ends. Per the germline V gene, CDR1 is SGHRS and CDR2 is YFSETQ. In nucleotides, the CDR3 is TGCGCCAGCAGCTTGGGGGCGGGCCTTGCAGGGGCCAACGTCCTGACTTTC. Its protein is CASSLGAGLAGANVLTF.

V usage is TRBV3-1 (or the pseudogene TRBV3-2) and J usage is TRBJ1-1; a weak D match, TRBD1 (5 bases). The V and J ends lost 6 bases and 1 base respectively, with 9 bases between them. The CDR3 sequence is 13 residues long. Germline V lookup: CDR1 LGHDT, CDR2 YNNKEL (reference sequence). The CDR3 DNA reads TGTGCCAGCAGGCGGACATCGAACACTGAAGCTTTCTTT. This translates into CASRRTSNTEAFF.

This chain connects TRBV3-1 (or the pseudogene TRBV3-2) to TRBJ1-5; D ambiguous. The CDR3 covers 13 residues. CDR1 and CDR2 from the germline V gene are LGHDT and YNNKEL (reference sequence). Between the trimmed V and J ends, which lost 3 bases and 0 bases, there was a span of 3 bases. The CDR3, as DNA: TGTGCCAGCAGCCAGTTTAGCAATCAGCCCCAGCATTTT. Translation gives CASSQFSNQPQHF.

V gene TRBV3-1 (or the pseudogene TRBV3-2) combines with J gene TRBJ1-6, with D possibly being TRBD1 (6 bases). This CDR3 has 14 amino acids. With 5 bases removed from V and 12 bases from J, the gap between germline ends came to 17 bases. Germline lookup yields CDR1 LGHDT and CDR2 YNNKEL (reference sequence). The CDR3 DNA reads TGTGCCAGCAGCTACGAAATATCAGGGGAACCCCTCCACTTT. The encoded protein is CASSYEISGEPLHF.

The chain joins TRBV6-6 to TRBJ1-4; a possible D gene is TRBD1 (5 bases). Trimming cost V 6 bases and J 4 bases, with 15 bases left between them. The CDR3 length is 15 residues. Per the germline V gene, CDR1 is MNHNY and CDR2 is SVGAGI (reference sequence). In nucleotides, the CDR3 is TGTGCCAGCAGCAAAACCGGGGGGGGTAATGAAAAACTGTTTTTT. As protein: CASSKTGGGNEKLFF.

This chain links TRBV7-8 with TRBJ1-2; D remains ambiguous. The germline V gene has CDR1 SGHVS and CDR2 FQNEAQ. The length of the CDR3 is 15 residues. Deletions cut 1 base from V and 2 bases from J, with 11 bases between. CDR3 loop: CASSLGPPTNYGYTF. CDR3 sequence (DNA): TGTGCCAGCAGCTTAGGACCACCAACCAACTATGGCTACACCTTC.

The rearrangement uses TRBV15 and TRBJ2-2; D ambiguous. The V end lost 3 bases, the J end lost 5 bases, and 7 bases lay between the germline ends. The germline V gene encodes CDR1 LNHNV and CDR2 YYDKDF (reference sequence). The CDR3 totals 13 residues. CDR3 loop: CATSSQGTGELFF. CDR3 coding DNA: TGTGCCACCAGCAGCCAAGGGACCGGGGAGCTGTTTTTT. Variable domain in full (rest from reference TRBV15 and TRBJ2-2): DAMVIQNPRYQVTQFGKPVTLSCSQTLNHNVMYWYQQKSSQAPKLLFHYYDKDFNNEADTPDNFQSRRPNTSFCFLDIRSPGLGDTAMYLCATSSQGTGELFFGEGSRLTVL.

J is TRBJ1-5 and V is TRBV6-5; D remains unclear. The CDR3 loop spans 14 amino acids. CDR1 MNHEY and CDR2 SVGAGI come from the germline V gene. Between the trimmed V and J ends, which lost 5 bases and 0 bases, there was a span of 8 bases. The CDR3 sequence: CASSITISNQPQHF. In DNA form, the CDR3 reads TGTGCCAGCAGTATAACAATTAGCAATCAGCCCCAGCATTTT.

The chain employs TRBV5-1 and TRBJ2-2; D remains unclear. The CDR3 consists of 15 residues. The germline V and J ends were trimmed by 3 bases and 6 bases, with 15 bases remaining between them. Germline V gene sequence: CDR1 SGHRS, CDR2 YFSETQ. CDR3 sequence reads: CASSSIPGWSGELFF. DNA of the CDR3: TGCGCCAGCAGCTCGATCCCAGGTTGGTCCGGGGAGCTGTTTTTT.

The rearrangement links TRBV9 to TRBJ1-6; no definite D call. The V end was cut by 0 bases, the J end by 0 bases, with 7 bases between. This CDR3 has 16 residues. The germline CDR1 and CDR2 sequences are SGDLS and YYNGEE. For the CDR3, the DNA is TGTGCCAGCAGCGTAGGGGTATTCTCCTATAATTCACCCCTCCACTTT. This codes for CASSVGVFSYNSPLHF.

The genes are TRBV5-1 and TRBJ2-2, with TRBD1 as a possible D gene (6 bases). CDR1 SGHRS and CDR2 YFSETQ come from the germline V gene. V dropped 4 bases and J dropped 6 bases, with 16 bases sitting between them. The CDR3 consists of 15 residues. The CDR3 region is CASSTGQYFAGELFF. CDR3 DNA: TGCGCCAGCAGCACTGGACAGTATTTCGCCGGGGAGCTGTTTTTT.

J is TRBJ2-5 and V is TRBV19; the D is unclear. This CDR3 contains 12 residues. Germline CDR1 is LNHDA and CDR2 is SQIVND (reference sequence). V was shortened by 0 bases and J by 3 bases, with 2 bases between the two germline ends. The CDR3 sequence is CASSIDKETQYF. As DNA, the CDR3 is TGTGCCAGTAGTATAGACAAAGAGACCCAGTACTTC.

This clone was detected only a few times. V and J are TRBV7-3 and TRBJ1-3; the D gene is possibly TRBD1 (5 bases). CDR3 length: 15 residues. Germline CDR1 SGHTA, CDR2 FQGTGA. V dropped 5 bases and J dropped 0 bases, with 11 bases sitting between them. CDR3 region: CASSEGPSSGNTIYF. The CDR3 nucleotides are TGTGCCAGCAGCGAGGGACCTAGCTCTGGAAACACCATATATTTT.

The gene calls are TRBV19 and TRBJ2-3, with D uncertain. Between the trimmed V and J ends, which lost 3 bases and 6 bases, there was a span of 13 bases. CDR3 length: 14 amino acids. CDR1 and CDR2 (germline): LNHDA, SQIVND (reference sequence). The DNA of the CDR3 is TGTGCCAGTAGTATCAGGCAGACTCAGGATACGCAGTATTTT. Encoded protein: CASSIRQTQDTQYF.

This chain connects TRBV21-1 to TRBJ1-1. TRBV21-1 is described as a pseudogene. This CDR3 region has 14 residues. The CDR3 sequence is CASSTPWVFRKAFF. The CDR3 DNA sequence: TGTGCCAGCAGCACTCCTTGGGTCTTTCGGAAAGCTTTCTTT.

This chain connects TRBV5-4 to TRBJ2-7; no clear D. CDR3 size: 13 residues. Trimming pared 4 bases from V and 0 bases from J, leaving 8 bases between. From germline, CDR1 is SGHNT and CDR2 YYREEE (reference sequence). In DNA, the CDR3 is TGTGCCAGCAGCCTTGTTGGCTCCTACGAGCAGTACTTC. Protein: CASSLVGSYEQYF.

The chain links TRBV24-1 to TRBJ2-1; 10 positions agree with TRBD2. Germline-derived CDR1 and CDR2 are KGHDR and SFDVKD. This CDR3 contains 16 residues. Germline trimming cut 4 bases from V and 8 bases from J; bases unmatched to any gene: 10. This CDR3 is CATSDVTSGDRYEQFF. Written as DNA, the CDR3 is TGTGCCACCAGTGACGTAACTAGCGGGGATAGGTATGAGCAGTTCTTC.

This clone occurred once. This chain connects TRBV19 to TRBJ2-1, with a tentative D call TRBD1 (5 bases). Deletions cut 8 bases from V and 9 bases from J, with 17 bases between. Germline CDR1 is LNHDA and CDR2 is SQIVND (reference sequence). This CDR3 has 13 amino acids. CDR3 bases: TGTGCCAGTTCCACAGGTAGTACAAGTGAGCAGTTCTTC. Its protein is CASSTGSTSEQFF.

This clone has only one observation. The V and J genes are TRBV10-3 and TRBJ2-3, with 7 nucleotides matching TRBD2. The germline gives CDR1 ENHRY, CDR2 SYGVKD. The CDR3 totals 16 residues. Germline trimming cut 2 bases from V and 0 bases from J; bases unmatched to any gene: 5. CDR3 sequence: CAISEGGGPSTDTQYF. The CDR3 nucleotides are TGTGCCATCAGTGAGGGCGGGGGTCCTAGCACAGATACGCAGTATTTT.

The chain carries TRBV27 and TRBJ1-1; the D gene is possibly TRBD1 (5 bases). The V and J ends lost 5 bases and 5 bases respectively, with 15 bases between them. Germline V gene lookup returns CDR1 MNHEY and CDR2 SMNVEV (reference sequence). This CDR3 is 14 amino acids long. The CDR3 is CASSPMGVGTEAFF. CDR3 DNA sequence: TGTGCCAGCAGTCCTATGGGGGTTGGTACTGAAGCTTTCTTT.

CDR3 nucleotides: TGTGCCAGCAGCTTAAGTGGGGGACGCGATGAGCAGTTCTTC. Translation: CASSLSGGRDEQFF. The chain is built from TRBV7-9 and TRBJ2-1; D may match TRBD1 or TRBD2 (5 bases each). CDR1 and CDR2 from the germline V gene are SEHNR and FQNEAQ (reference sequence). The CDR3 is 14 residues long. The germline V and J ends were trimmed by 2 bases and 8 bases, with 13 bases remaining between them.

The V gene is TRBV28, the J gene TRBJ1-2; D is unresolved. V lost 5 bases, J lost 8 bases, and 15 bases lay in between. Germline CDR1 MDHEN, CDR2 SYDVKM. The CDR3 extends over 13 amino acids. This chain's CDR3 is CASSPVRIRGYTF. In DNA form, the CDR3 reads TGTGCCAGCAGTCCCGTCCGAATTCGCGGCTACACCTTC.

The V call is TRBV18, the J call TRBJ1-5; D not certain. The V gene lost 5 bases and the J gene lost 5 bases, with 10 bases spanning the gap. Germline V gene sequence: CDR1 KGHSH, CDR2 LQKENI. The CDR3 is made up of 13 amino acids. The CDR3 reads CASSSNADQPQHF. The DNA for the CDR3 is TGTGCCAGCTCATCTAACGCCGATCAGCCCCAGCATTTT.